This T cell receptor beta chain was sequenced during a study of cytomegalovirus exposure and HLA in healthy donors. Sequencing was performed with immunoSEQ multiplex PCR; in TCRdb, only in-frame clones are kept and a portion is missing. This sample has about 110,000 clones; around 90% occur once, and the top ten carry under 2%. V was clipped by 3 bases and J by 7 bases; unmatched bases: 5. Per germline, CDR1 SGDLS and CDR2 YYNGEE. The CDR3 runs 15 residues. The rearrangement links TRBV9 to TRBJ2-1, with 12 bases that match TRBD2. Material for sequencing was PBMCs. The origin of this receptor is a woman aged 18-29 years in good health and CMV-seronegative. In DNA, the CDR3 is TGTGCCAGCAGCGACCCGGGACTAGCGGGTAATGAGCAGTTCTTC. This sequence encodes CASSDPGLAGNEQFF.